The clone carrying this T cell receptor beta chain has just a few counts. Its antigen remains unidentified. The record originates from a study of response to subunit inactivated influenza vaccine. General observations from the study: It was the authors' suggestion that each seasonal influenza vaccination recruits few new T cells.

TCRdb re-derived calls from the RT-PCR reads in MiXCR, one entry per CDR3 protein. The sample contains around 710,000 distinct CDR3 sequences, approximately 13% of which appear only once. This CDR3 comprises 17 residues. V lost 1 base and J 4 bases, leaving 20 bases between the germline ends. Germline V gene sequence: CDR1 SEHNR, CDR2 FQNEAQ (reference sequence). The specimen comprised PBMCs from blood, sampled 14 to 15 days before vaccination. This clonotype was obtained from a man aged 45-65 years who received an inactivated influenza vaccine. The chain links TRBV7-9 to TRBJ2-7, with D possibly TRBD1 on 5 matching bases. The CDR3 coding sequence is TGTGCCAGCAGCTTAGGATTAGACAGTCAAGCCATTTACGAGCAGTACTTC. Translated: CASSLGLDSQAIYEQYF.